This T cell receptor (beta chain) was documented in a study of blood T cells in healthy people across ages. Study at large: Template switching retrieved approximately one barcoded beta molecule for each two T cells. Study-level results: The study found more naive CD4+ cells and higher diversity in long-lived than aged donors. Estimates based on one million T cells were treated as lower bounds.

This clonotype was counted between two and nine times. Its antigen remains unknown. The germline V gene has CDR1 SEHNR and CDR2 FQNEAQ (reference sequence). The CDR3 is 14 amino acids. A sample-barcoded 5' primer and a J-beta primer mix were used in a second PCR of roughly 6 to 12 cycles. MiXCR, run by TCRdb on the 5' RACE reads, gives a single entry per CDR3 protein. The data show hundreds of thousands of distinct CDR3 sequences, around 48% seen once. V is TRBV7-9 and J is TRBJ2-4; D might be TRBD1 or TRBD2, each matching 6 bases. Gene TRBJ2-7 matches the end of the DNA better, so the J call may be wrong. Sequencing was done on a sample of blood. This TCR was sampled from a man aged 30 to 45 in good health. CDR3 residues: CASSLEGGIYEQYF. CDR3 DNA: TGTGCCAGCAGCTTAGAGGGGGGAATCTACGAGCAGTACTTC.